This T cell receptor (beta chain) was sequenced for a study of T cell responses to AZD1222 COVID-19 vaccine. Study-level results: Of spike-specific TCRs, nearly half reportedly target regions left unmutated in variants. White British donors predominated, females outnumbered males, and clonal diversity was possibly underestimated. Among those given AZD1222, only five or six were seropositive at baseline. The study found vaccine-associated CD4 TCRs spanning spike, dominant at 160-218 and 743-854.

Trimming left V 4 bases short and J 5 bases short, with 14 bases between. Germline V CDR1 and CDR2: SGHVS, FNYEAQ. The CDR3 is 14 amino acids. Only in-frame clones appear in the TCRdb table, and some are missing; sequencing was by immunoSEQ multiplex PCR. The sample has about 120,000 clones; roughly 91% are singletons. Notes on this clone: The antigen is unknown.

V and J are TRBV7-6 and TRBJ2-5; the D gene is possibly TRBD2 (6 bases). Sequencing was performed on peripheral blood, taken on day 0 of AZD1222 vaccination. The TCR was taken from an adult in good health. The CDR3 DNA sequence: TGTGCCAGCAGCTACGGAGGGACGAAGGAGACCCAGTACTTC. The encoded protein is CASSYGGTKETQYF.